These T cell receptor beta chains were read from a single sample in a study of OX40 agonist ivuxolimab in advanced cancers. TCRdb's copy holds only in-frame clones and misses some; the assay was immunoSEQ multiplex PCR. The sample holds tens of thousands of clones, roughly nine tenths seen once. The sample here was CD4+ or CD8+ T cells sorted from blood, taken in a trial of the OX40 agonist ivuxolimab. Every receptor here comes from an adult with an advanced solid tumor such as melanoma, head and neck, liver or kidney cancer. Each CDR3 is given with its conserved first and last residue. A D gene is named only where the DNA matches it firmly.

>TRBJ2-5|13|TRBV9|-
TGTGCCAGCAGCGTATTGGGCTTGGAGACCCAGTACTTC
CASSVLGLETQYF
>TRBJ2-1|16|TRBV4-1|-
TGCGCCAGCAGCCAAATCGGTGCGGGTTCCGGGACGACGGGGTTCTTC
CASSQIGAGSGTTGFF
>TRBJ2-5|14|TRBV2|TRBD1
TGTGCCAGCAGACCAGGACAGGGGGCTGAGACCCAGTACTTC
CASRPGQGAETQYF
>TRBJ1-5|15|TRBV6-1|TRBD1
TGTGCCAGCAGTGAAAGGACAGGGAGCAATCAGCCCCAGCATTTT
CASSERTGSNQPQHF
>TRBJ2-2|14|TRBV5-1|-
TGCGCCAGCAGCCTTTGGACCGGCCCCGGGGAGCTGTTTTTT
CASSLWTGPGELFF
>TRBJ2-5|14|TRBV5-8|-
TGTGCCAGCAGTCCAGACAGGTTCCAAGAGACCCAGTACTTC
CASSPDRFQETQYF
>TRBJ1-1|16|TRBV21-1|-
TGTGCCAGCAGCAAAGGGTGGGGGCAGCTGAACACTGAAGCTTTCTTT
CASSKGWGQLNTEAFF
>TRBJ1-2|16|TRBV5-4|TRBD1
TGTGCCAGCAGCTTGGTAGTCCCAGGGGGTGGCTATGGCTACACCTTC
CASSLVVPGGGYGYTF
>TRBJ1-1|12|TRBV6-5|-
TGTGCCAGCCGCATTGGGGGGCATGAAGCTTTCTTT
CASRIGGHEAFF
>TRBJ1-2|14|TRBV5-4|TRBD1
TGTGCCAGCAGCTCGGACAGGGACCTCTATGGCTACACCTTC
CASSSDRDLYGYTF
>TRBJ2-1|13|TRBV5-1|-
TGCGCCAGCAGCCCCCATTGGGAAAATGAGCAGTTCTTC
CASSPHWENEQFF
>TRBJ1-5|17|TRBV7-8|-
TGTGCCAGCAGCTCACAGCTTGGAAAAGGGTTTAATCAGCCCCAGCATTTT
CASSSQLGKGFNQPQHF
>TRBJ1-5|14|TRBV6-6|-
TGTGCCAGCAACCCTAATGGGATTTTTCAGCCCCAGCATTTT
CASNPNGIFQPQHF
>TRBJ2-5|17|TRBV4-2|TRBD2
TGTGCCAGCAGCCAAGAAGGTAGCGGGAGAGTTGGAGAGACCCAGTACTTC
CASSQEGSGRVGETQYF
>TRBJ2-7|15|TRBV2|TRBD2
TGTGCCAGCATTAGGACTAGCGTTCTCTCCTACGAGCAGTACTTC
CASIRTSVLSYEQYF
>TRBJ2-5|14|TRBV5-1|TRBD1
TGCGCCAGCAGAGCGGGACAGGGGGGAGAGACCCAGTACTTC
CASRAGQGGETQYF
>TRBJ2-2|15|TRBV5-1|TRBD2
TGCGCCAGCAGCTCGGAGCGGGGGGTCCCCGGGGAGCTGTTTTTT
CASSSERGVPGELFF